This T cell receptor beta chain was observed in a study of blood T cells in healthy people across ages. This CDR3 has 14 amino acids. Germline trimming cut 6 bases from V and 12 bases from J; bases unmatched to any gene: 15. The germline gives CDR1 DFQATT, CDR2 SNEGSKA (reference sequence). A second about 6 to 12 cycle PCR used barcoded and J-beta primers. TCRdb called the 5' RACE reads again in MiXCR, with one record for every CDR3 protein. In the table there are more than 500,000 distinct CDR3 sequences, roughly a quarter of which are singletons. This clonotype was seen ten or more times. The same data also contributed to another study, on T cells of mothers and their children.

Input material: blood. The sequence was collected from a boy aged 2 to 10 in good health. The V gene is TRBV20-1, the J gene TRBJ2-1, with TRBD2 identical over 9 bases. DNA for the CDR3: TGCAGTGCCGCCCGGACTAGCGTAAATGGGGGGCAGTTCTTC. Residues: CSAARTSVNGGQFF.